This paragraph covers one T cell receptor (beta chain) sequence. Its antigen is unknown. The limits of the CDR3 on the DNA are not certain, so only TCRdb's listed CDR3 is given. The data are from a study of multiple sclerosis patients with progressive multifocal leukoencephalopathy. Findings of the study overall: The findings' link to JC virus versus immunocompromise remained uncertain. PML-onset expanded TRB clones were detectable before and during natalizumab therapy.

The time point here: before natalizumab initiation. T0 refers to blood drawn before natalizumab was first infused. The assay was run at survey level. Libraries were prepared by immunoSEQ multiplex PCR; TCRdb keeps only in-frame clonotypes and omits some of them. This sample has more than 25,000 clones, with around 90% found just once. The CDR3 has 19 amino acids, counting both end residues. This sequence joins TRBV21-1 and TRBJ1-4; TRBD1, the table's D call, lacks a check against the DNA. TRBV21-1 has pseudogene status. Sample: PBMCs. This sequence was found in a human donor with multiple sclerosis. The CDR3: CASSKEVWGLGTGNEKLFF.